These 27 T cell receptor beta chains were sequenced from one sample in a study of blood T cell repertoires in COVID-19. Libraries were prepared by immunoSEQ multiplex PCR; TCRdb keeps only in-frame clonotypes and omits some of them. The sample yields about 400,000 clones, approximately 89% seen once. Sequences were obtained from PBMCs or T cells enriched from blood (not recorded which). The receptors come from a woman between 25 and 40 years old who had recovered from COVID-19.

V gene TRBV6-2 or TRBV6-3 combines with J gene TRBJ2-7, with 7 bases aligning to TRBD1. The V and J ends lost 4 bases and 3 bases, in that order; junction bases with no gene match: 9. The CDR3 has 15 amino acids. From germline, CDR1 is MNHEY and CDR2 SVGEGT. CDR3 sequence reads: CASSSVDRTYYEQYF. For the CDR3, the DNA is TGTGCCAGCAGTTCAGTGGACAGGACATACTACGAGCAGTACTTC.

The chain combines TRBV12-3 or TRBV12-4 with TRBJ1-1; weak D call: TRBD1 (5 bases). The V end was cut by 6 bases, the J end by 11 bases, with 19 bases between. The CDR3 spans 13 residues. CDR3 protein: CASSIGTGVFAFF. The CDR3 DNA reads as TGTGCCAGCAGCATCGGGACTGGGGTGTTCGCTTTCTTT.

This chain joins TRBV19 and TRBJ2-7; D might be TRBD2 (5 bases). V was shortened by 5 bases and J by 3 bases, with 11 bases between the two germline ends. The CDR3 runs to 13 residues. Germline CDR1 and CDR2: LNHDA and SQIVND (reference sequence). This CDR3 is CASSPGLFYEQYF. CDR3 DNA sequence: TGTGCCAGTAGTCCCGGACTCTTCTACGAGCAGTACTTC. Full variable domain (missing parts from reference TRBV19 and TRBJ2-7): DGGITQSPKYLFRKEGQNVTLSCEQNLNHDAMYWYRQDPGQGLRLIYYSQIVNDFQKGDIAEGYSVSREKKESFPLTVTSAQKNPTAFYLCASSPGLFYEQYFGPGTRLTVT.

This chain connects TRBV2 to TRBJ2-3, with 8 bases identical to TRBD2. In germline, CDR1 is SNHLY, CDR2 FYNNEI. This CDR3 is built from 16 residues. The J segment lost 0 bases and the V segment lost 6 bases, leaving 8 bases of the junction unmatched. CDR3 protein: CASRFSRGESTDTQYF. CDR3 nucleotides: TGTGCCAGCAGGTTCTCGCGGGGGGAGAGCACAGATACGCAGTATTTT. Using reference TRBV2 and TRBJ2-3 for the parts outside the CDR3, the full variable domain is EPEVTQTPSHQVTQMGQEVILRCVPISNHLYFYWYRQILGQKVEFLVSFYNNEISEKSEIFDDQFSVERPDGSNFTLKIRSTKLEDSAMYFCASRFSRGESTDTQYFGPGTRLTVL.

The chain is built from TRBV6-1 and TRBJ1-2; TRBD1 agrees at 8 bases. V lost 0 bases and J lost 8; bases outside the gene matches: 8. In germline, CDR1 is MNHNS, CDR2 SASEGT. CDR3 length: 15 amino acids. The CDR3 sequence: CASSEALSGGVGYTF. The DNA for the CDR3 is TGTGCCAGCAGTGAAGCTCTATCAGGGGGCGTGGGCTACACCTTC.

This clone has a handful of counts. The rearrangement links TRBV7-8 to TRBJ2-7, with TRBD2 as a possible D gene (6 bases). The germline CDR1 and CDR2 sequences are SGHVS and FQNEAQ. The CDR3 is made up of 14 amino acids. V was cut by 3 bases and J by 6 bases, with 15 bases left in between. The CDR3 here is CASSLRRVGGEQYF. CDR3 DNA sequence: TGTGCCAGCAGCTTGAGGAGGGTCGGGGGCGAGCAGTACTTC. The full variable domain, in which reference TRBV7-8 and TRBJ2-7 provide the parts outside the CDR3, is GAGVSQSPRYKVAKRGQDVALRCDPISGHVSLFWYQQALGQGPEFLTYFQNEAQLDKSGLPSDRFFAERPEGSVSTLKIQRTQQEDSAVYLCASSLRRVGGEQYFGPGTRLTVT.

This rearrangement joins TRBV11-3 to TRBJ2-2; TRBD1 matches at 7 bases. Trimming cost V 0 bases and J 5 bases; bases outside gene matches: 3. The germline V gene encodes CDR1 SGHNT and CDR2 YENEEA. The CDR3 sequence is 15 residues long. The CDR3 DNA sequence: TGTGCCAGCAGCTTAGACGACAGGGAGACCGGGGAGCTGTTTTTT. Its protein is CASSLDDRETGELFF.

The chain carries TRBV30 and TRBJ1-2; 7 bases map to TRBD1. The trim removed 2 bases at V and 5 bases at J, leaving 8 bases unmatched. Germline V gives CDR1 GTSNPN, CDR2 SVGIG (reference sequence). CDR3 length equals 14 residues. CDR3 nucleotide sequence: TGTGCCTGGAGTCAAAACAGGGGTGGGTATGGCTACACCTTC. Translated: CAWSQNRGGYGYTF.

The chain links TRBV9 to TRBJ2-5, with D possibly TRBD1 on 6 matching bases. CDR1 SGDLS and CDR2 YYNGEE come from the germline V gene. Trimming left V 0 bases short and J 5 bases short, with 14 bases between. The CDR3 has 15 amino acids. The CDR3 is CASSVVGGLGETQYF. DNA of the CDR3: TGTGCCAGCAGCGTAGTTGGGGGCCTGGGTGAGACCCAGTACTTC.

V usage is TRBV6-5 and J usage is TRBJ1-3; D unclear. The CDR3 consists of 15 residues. Trimming removed 2 bases from V and 2 bases from J, with 10 bases in between. Germline V gives CDR1 MNHEY, CDR2 SVGAGI. CDR3 nucleotide sequence: TGTGCCAGCAGTTACACATCATACCCTGGAAACACCATATATTTT. Translated: CASSYTSYPGNTIYF.

This clone was seen just once. The chain is built from TRBV28 and TRBJ2-7, with 11 bases matching TRBD1. J gave up 2 bases and V 3 bases, and 3 bases lay outside the gene matches. The CDR3 is 15 residues long. Germline V gene lookup returns CDR1 MDHEN and CDR2 SYDVKM. The CDR3 protein is CASSLGGQGAYEQYF. The CDR3 nucleotides read TGTGCCAGCAGTTTGGGGGGACAGGGGGCCTACGAGCAGTACTTC.

The chain recombines TRBV6-5 with TRBJ2-7, with 8 bases fitting TRBD2. The V gene's germline CDR1 is MNHEY and CDR2 SVGAGI. This CDR3 spans 14 amino acids. V lost 5 bases to trimming and J lost 0 bases; unmatched junction nucleotides: 3. Here the CDR3 reads CASSLSGISYEQYF. Here the CDR3 DNA reads TGTGCCAGCAGTCTTAGCGGGATCTCCTACGAGCAGTACTTC.

V usage is TRBV7-2 and J usage is TRBJ2-5; D might be TRBD1 (5 bases). Trimming shortened V by 6 bases and J by 6 bases, and 14 bases separated the two germline ends. This CDR3 contains 13 residues. Germline values: CDR1 SGHTA, CDR2 FQGNSA. CDR3 sequence reads: CASSARQGQTQYF. For the CDR3, the DNA is TGTGCCAGCAGTGCTCGCCAGGGCCAGACCCAGTACTTC.

The chain has TRBV9 and TRBJ1-2; 7 bases map to TRBD1. V lost 3 bases, J lost 4 bases, and 3 bases stayed unmatched. The CDR3 is made up of 13 amino acids. Germline assignment: CDR1 SGDLS and CDR2 YYNGEE. CDR3 DNA sequence: TGTGCCAGCAGCGCCCCAGGGGGCTATGGCTACACCTTC. This sequence encodes CASSAPGGYGYTF.

CDR3 DNA sequence: TGTGCCACCAGTGAACCTAAGGGACAGGGGAAAAACATTCAGTACTTC. This gives the protein CATSEPKGQGKNIQYF. The genes are TRBV24-1 and TRBJ2-4; 10 nucleotides line up with TRBD1. Losses at the gene ends were 4 bases for V and 4 bases for J; bases not matched to a gene: 6. The CDR3 extends over 16 amino acids. Germline assignment: CDR1 KGHDR and CDR2 SFDVKD.

This chain joins TRBV7-2 and TRBJ1-1; no clear D gene. The CDR3 spans 14 residues. Germline assignment: CDR1 SGHTA and CDR2 FQGNSA. V was pared by 3 bases and J by 4 bases, with 12 bases between. The DNA of the CDR3 is TGTGCCAGCAGCTTTCTGGTGGCGGGCACTGAAGCTTTCTTT. Its translation is CASSFLVAGTEAFF.

CDR3 amino acids: CASSAPIHQNTEAFF. The CDR3 coding sequence is TGTGCCAGCAGCGCCCCCATACACCAGAACACTGAAGCTTTCTTT. The chain employs TRBV9 and TRBJ1-1, with D hard to call. CDR3 size: 15 residues. V was trimmed by 3 bases and J by 1 base, leaving 13 bases between them. Germline V gives CDR1 SGDLS, CDR2 YYNGEE.

V usage is TRBV29-1 and J usage is TRBJ2-7; perhaps TRBD2 as D (6 bases). V was pared by 4 bases and J by 6 bases, with 16 bases between. Germline CDR1 SQVTM, CDR2 ANQGSEA. The length of the CDR3 is 13 residues. In DNA, the CDR3 is TGCAGCGTTGGGGGACTTGGGACCCTCGAGCAGTACTTC. Translation: CSVGGLGTLEQYF.

The DNA for the CDR3 is TGTGCCAGCAGCTTAGACAGGGGGAGCACTGAAGCTTTCTTT. Translating it yields CASSLDRGSTEAFF. This chain uses TRBV7-9 with TRBJ1-1, with 8 bases aligning to TRBD1. The V segment lost 1 base and the J segment 4 bases; nucleotides outside the gene matches: 2. The CDR3 runs to 14 residues. Germline V CDR1 and CDR2: SEHNR, FQNEAQ (reference sequence).

This sequence joins TRBV4-3 and TRBJ2-7; a weak D match, TRBD1 (6 bases). This CDR3 has 18 amino acids. Looked up from germline, CDR1 is LGHNA and CDR2 is YSLEER. Trimming took off 3 bases at V and 3 bases at J, with 24 bases between the two ends. The CDR3 loop reads CASSHGASTVGQFYEQYF. The DNA of the CDR3 is TGCGCCAGCAGCCATGGGGCGTCGACCGTTGGACAGTTCTACGAGCAGTACTTC.

The chain carries TRBV12-5 and TRBJ2-3, with a possible D match to TRBD2 (6 bases). Germline V gives CDR1 LGHNT, CDR2 FRNRAP. This CDR3 spans 14 amino acids. V was trimmed by 4 bases and J by 0 bases, leaving 8 bases between them. As DNA, the CDR3 is TGTGCTAGTGGTTGGGGGACTAGCACAGATACGCAGTATTTT. This sequence encodes CASGWGTSTDTQYF.

The rearrangement uses TRBV3-1 (or the pseudogene TRBV3-2) and TRBJ2-2, with a weak D call TRBD1 (6 bases). Germline V lookup: CDR1 LGHDT, CDR2 YNNKEL (reference sequence). Deletions cut 7 bases from V and 1 base from J, with 13 bases between. The CDR3 has 15 residues. CDR3 nucleotides: TGTGCCAGCACCCCCAGGGGACAGAACACCGGGGAGCTGTTTTTT. Translating gives CASTPRGQNTGELFF.

The rearrangement joins TRBV3-1 (or the pseudogene TRBV3-2) to TRBJ2-6; the D is unclear. Per the germline V gene, CDR1 is LGHDT and CDR2 is YNNKEL (reference sequence). Deletions cut 4 bases from V and 4 bases from J, with 17 bases between. The CDR3 is 17 amino acids. In DNA, the CDR3 is TGTGCCAGCAGCCGACAACCTGGAAATTCCGGGGCCAACGTCCTGACTTTC. It yields the protein CASSRQPGNSGANVLTF.

A note on this clone: The junction departs from germline at one end; a sequencing error may be responsible. The rearrangement uses TRBV15 and TRBJ1-5; weak D call: TRBD1 (6 bases). CDR1 and CDR2 (germline): LNHNV, YYDKDF (reference sequence). CDR3 size: 14 residues. The CDR3 bases are TGTGCCACCAGCAGCCCGGACAGCAGTCAGCCCCAGCATTTT. It yields the protein CATSSPDSSQPQHF.

The CDR3 nucleotides are TGTGCCAGTACGGGACAGGGAGCTTATGGCTACACCTTC. As protein: CASTGQGAYGYTF. The chain carries TRBV2 and TRBJ1-2, with 9 bases matching TRBD1. Trimming took 9 bases from V and 5 from J; bases not matched to a gene: 7. This CDR3 has 13 amino acids. Germline V gene lookup returns CDR1 SNHLY and CDR2 FYNNEI.

This chain connects TRBV30 to TRBJ2-7, with a weak D call TRBD2 (6 bases). This CDR3 contains 13 residues. Trimming removed 8 bases at V and 0 bases at J, with 14 bases between. Germline V gives CDR1 GTSNPN, CDR2 SVGIG (reference sequence). DNA of the CDR3: TGTGCCGGAACGGACTACCTCTCCTACGAGCAGTACTTC. Protein: CAGTDYLSYEQYF. Variable domain in full (rest from reference TRBV30 and TRBJ2-7): SQTIHQWPATLVQPVGSPLSLECTVEGTSNPNLYWYRQAAGRGLQLLFYSVGIGQISSEVPQNLSASRPQDRQFILSSKKLLLSDSGFYLCAGTDYLSYEQYFGPGTRLTVT.

The rearrangement uses TRBV28 and TRBJ1-5; TRBD1 might be the D (5 bases). The germline V gene encodes CDR1 MDHEN and CDR2 SYDVKM. There are 13 residues in the CDR3. Trimming took off 6 bases at V and 3 bases at J, with 9 bases between the two ends. The CDR3 sequence is CASRRGLNQPQHF. CDR3 DNA: TGTGCCAGCAGAAGGGGCCTCAATCAGCCCCAGCATTTT.